This T cell receptor beta chain came from a study of cytomegalovirus exposure and HLA in healthy donors. Regarding the study as a whole: Later analysis demonstrated an association between a missense DCLRE1C variant and TCR beta V- and J-gene trimming. An apparent linkage of common viral pathogens to several of the most significant clusters emerged in a later analysis.

PCR used 60 Vbeta primers and 13 Jbeta primers. Using immunoSEQ multiplex PCR, the repertoire was profiled, and TCRdb retains in-frame clones only, with some absent. The sample has tens of thousands of clones, approximately 80% seen once. As for this clone: Its antigen is unidentified.

What was sequenced was PBMCs. The sequence was obtained from a woman between 50 and 59 years old in good health and CMV-seropositive.

CDR3 sequence: CASSSNIPGQGDEKLFF. In nucleotides, the CDR3 is TGTGCCAGCTCATCTAATATCCCGGGACAGGGCGATGAAAAACTGTTTTTT. V is TRBV18 and J is TRBJ1-4, with 9 bases that match TRBD1. Trimming cost V 5 bases and J 6 bases; bases outside gene matches: 13. Per the germline V gene, CDR1 is KGHSH and CDR2 is LQKENI. This CDR3 spans 17 amino acids.